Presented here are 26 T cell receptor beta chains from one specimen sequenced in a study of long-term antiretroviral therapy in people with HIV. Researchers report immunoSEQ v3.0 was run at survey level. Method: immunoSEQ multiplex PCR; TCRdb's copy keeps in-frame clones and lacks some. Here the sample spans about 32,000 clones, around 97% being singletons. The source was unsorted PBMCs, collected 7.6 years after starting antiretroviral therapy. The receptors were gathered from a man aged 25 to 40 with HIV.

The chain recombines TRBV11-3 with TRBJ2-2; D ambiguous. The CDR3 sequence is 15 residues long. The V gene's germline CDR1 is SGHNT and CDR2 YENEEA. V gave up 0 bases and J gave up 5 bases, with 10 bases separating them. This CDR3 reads CASSLDPSRTGELFF. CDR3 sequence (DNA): TGTGCCAGCAGCTTAGATCCCTCTAGAACCGGGGAGCTGTTTTTT.

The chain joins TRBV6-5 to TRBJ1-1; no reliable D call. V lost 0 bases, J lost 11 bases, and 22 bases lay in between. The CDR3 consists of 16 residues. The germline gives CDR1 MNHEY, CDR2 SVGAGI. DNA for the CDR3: TGTGCCAGCAGTTACTCGACAATCGGATCGGGCCAAGAGGCTTTCTTT. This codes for CASSYSTIGSGQEAFF.

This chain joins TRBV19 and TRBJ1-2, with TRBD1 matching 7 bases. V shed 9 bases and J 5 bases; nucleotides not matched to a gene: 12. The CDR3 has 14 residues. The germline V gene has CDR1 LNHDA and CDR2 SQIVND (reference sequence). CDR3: CASRGTGTEYGYTF. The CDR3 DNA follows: TGTGCCAGCAGAGGGACCGGGACAGAGTATGGCTACACCTTC.

This CDR3 is CASSEALRGLAEAFF. The CDR3 coding sequence is TGTGCCAGCAGTGAAGCTCTCAGGGGTTTGGCTGAAGCTTTCTTT. The rearrangement joins TRBV6-1 to TRBJ1-1, with D tentatively TRBD1 (6 bases). CDR3 length: 15 residues. Germline V CDR1 and CDR2: MNHNS, SASEGT. Deletions cut 0 bases from V and 6 bases from J, with 14 bases between.

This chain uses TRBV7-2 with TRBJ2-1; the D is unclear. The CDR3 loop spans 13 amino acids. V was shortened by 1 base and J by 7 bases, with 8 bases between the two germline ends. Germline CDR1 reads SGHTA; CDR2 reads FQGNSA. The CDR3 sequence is CASSLGVQNEQFF. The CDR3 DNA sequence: TGTGCCAGCAGCTTAGGTGTGCAAAATGAGCAGTTCTTC.

For the CDR3, the DNA is TGTGCCGACCGGGTAATTTTGGGCAATGAGCAGTTCTTC. This translates into CADRVILGNEQFF. The rearrangement joins TRBV7-9 to TRBJ2-1, with D uncertain. V gave up 11 bases and J gave up 6 bases, with 17 bases separating them. The germline V gene encodes CDR1 SEHNR and CDR2 FQNEAQ (reference sequence). The CDR3 is made up of 13 amino acids.

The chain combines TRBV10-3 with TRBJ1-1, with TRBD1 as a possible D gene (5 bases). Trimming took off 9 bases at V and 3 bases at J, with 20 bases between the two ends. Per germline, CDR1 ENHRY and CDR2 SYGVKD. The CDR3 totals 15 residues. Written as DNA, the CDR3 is TGTGCCATAGGCACGGCTTTTCGAGGGGACACTGAAGCTTTCTTT. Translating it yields CAIGTAFRGDTEAFF.

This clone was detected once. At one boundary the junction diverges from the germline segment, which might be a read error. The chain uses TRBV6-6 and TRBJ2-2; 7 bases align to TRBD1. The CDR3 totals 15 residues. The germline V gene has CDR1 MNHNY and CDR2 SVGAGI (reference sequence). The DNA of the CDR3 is TGCGTTAAGACAGGGCACGATTGGGCGGCAGGGGAGCTGTTTTTT. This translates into CVKTGHDWAAGELFF.

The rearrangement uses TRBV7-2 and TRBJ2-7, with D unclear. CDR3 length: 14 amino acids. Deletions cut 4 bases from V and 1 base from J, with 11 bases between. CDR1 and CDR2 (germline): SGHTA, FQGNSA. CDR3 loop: CASSSHLSSYEQYF. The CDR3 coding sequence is TGTGCCAGCAGCTCCCACCTGTCATCCTACGAGCAGTACTTC. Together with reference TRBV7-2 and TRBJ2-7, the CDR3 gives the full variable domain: GAGVSQSPSNKVTEKGKDVELRCDPISGHTALYWYRQSLGQGLEFLIYFQGNSAPDKSGLPSDRFSAERTGGSVSTLTIQRTQQEDSAVYLCASSSHLSSYEQYFGPGTRLTVT.

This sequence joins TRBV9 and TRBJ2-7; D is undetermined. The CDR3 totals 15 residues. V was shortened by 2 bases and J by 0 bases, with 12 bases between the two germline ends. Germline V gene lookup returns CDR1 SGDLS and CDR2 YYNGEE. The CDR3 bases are TGTGCCAGCAGCGTCTCCGTAGGAAGCTCCTACGAGCAGTACTTC. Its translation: CASSVSVGSSYEQYF.

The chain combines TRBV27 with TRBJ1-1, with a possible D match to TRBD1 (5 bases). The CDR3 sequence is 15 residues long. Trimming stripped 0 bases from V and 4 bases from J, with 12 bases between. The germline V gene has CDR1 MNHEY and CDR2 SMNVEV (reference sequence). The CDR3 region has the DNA TGTGCCAGCAGTTTATCGACTGAGGGGCCCACTGAAGCTTTCTTT. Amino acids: CASSLSTEGPTEAFF.

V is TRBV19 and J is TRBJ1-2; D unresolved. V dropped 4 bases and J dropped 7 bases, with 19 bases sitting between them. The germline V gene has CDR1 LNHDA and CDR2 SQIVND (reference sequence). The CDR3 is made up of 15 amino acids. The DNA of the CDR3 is TGTGCCAGTAGTAGGGTACTCGAGGAGGGTAGTGGCTACACCTTC. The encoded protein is CASSRVLEEGSGYTF.

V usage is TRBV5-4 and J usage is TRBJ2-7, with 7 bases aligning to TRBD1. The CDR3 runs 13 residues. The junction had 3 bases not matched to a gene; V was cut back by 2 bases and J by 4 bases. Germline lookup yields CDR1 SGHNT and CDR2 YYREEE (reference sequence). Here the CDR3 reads CASSLQGIYEQYF. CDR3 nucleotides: TGTGCCAGCAGCTTACAGGGGATTTACGAGCAGTACTTC.

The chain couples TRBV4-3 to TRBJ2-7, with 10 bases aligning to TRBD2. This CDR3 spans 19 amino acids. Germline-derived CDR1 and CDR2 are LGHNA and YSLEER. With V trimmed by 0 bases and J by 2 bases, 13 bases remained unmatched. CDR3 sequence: CASSQEGWGAGGIPYEQYF. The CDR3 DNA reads TGCGCCAGCAGCCAAGAGGGGTGGGGAGCGGGAGGGATCCCCTACGAGCAGTACTTC.

The CDR3 spells CASSYSRGREAGELFF. The DNA for the CDR3 is TGTGCCAGCAGTTACTCGAGGGGGAGAGAGGCCGGGGAGCTGTTTTTT. The rearrangement uses TRBV6-5 and TRBJ2-2, with a weak D call TRBD1 (6 bases). Trimming removed 0 bases from V and 6 bases from J, with 14 bases in between. This CDR3 is 16 amino acids long. CDR1 is MNHEY and CDR2 is SVGAGI in the germline V gene.

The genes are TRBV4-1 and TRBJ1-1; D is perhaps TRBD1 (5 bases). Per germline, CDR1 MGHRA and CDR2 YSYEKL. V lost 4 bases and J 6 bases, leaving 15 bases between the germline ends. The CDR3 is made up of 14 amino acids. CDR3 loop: CASSLRGASAEAFF. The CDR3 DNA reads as TGCGCCAGCAGCCTACGAGGGGCTAGCGCTGAAGCTTTCTTT.

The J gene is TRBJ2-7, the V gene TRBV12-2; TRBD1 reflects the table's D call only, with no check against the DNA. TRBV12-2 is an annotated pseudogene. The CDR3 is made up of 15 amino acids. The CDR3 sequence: CASRLGARKGGEQYF. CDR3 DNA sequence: TGTGCAAGTCGCTTAGGGGCTAGAAAAGGGGGCGAGCAGTACTTC.

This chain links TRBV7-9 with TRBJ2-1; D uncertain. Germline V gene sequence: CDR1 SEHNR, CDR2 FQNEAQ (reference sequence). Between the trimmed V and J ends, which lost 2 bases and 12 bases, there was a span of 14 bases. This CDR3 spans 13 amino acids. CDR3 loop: CASSLNRMVAQFF. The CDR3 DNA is TGTGCCAGCAGCTTAAATCGGATGGTGGCGCAGTTCTTC.

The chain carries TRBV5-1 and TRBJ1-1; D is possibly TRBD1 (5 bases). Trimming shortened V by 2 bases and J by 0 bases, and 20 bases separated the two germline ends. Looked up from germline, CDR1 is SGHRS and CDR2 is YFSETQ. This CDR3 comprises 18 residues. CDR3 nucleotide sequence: TGCGCCAGCAGCTTCATCAGGGCCATCGGCGGGGTGAACACTGAAGCTTTCTTT. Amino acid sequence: CASSFIRAIGGVNTEAFF.

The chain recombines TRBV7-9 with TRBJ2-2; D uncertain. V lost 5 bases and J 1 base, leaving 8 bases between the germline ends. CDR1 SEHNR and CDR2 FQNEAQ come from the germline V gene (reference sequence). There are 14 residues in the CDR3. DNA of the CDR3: TGTGCCAGCAGCCCGGAACGGAACACCGGGGAGCTGTTTTTT. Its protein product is CASSPERNTGELFF.

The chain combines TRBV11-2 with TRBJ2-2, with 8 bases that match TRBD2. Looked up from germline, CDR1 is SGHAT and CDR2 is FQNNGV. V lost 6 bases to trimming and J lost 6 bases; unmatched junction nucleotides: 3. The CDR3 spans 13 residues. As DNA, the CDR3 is TGTGCCAGCAGGAAACTAGCGGCCGGGGAGCTGTTTTTT. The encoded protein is CASRKLAAGELFF. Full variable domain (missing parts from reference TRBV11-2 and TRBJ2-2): EAGVAQSPRYKIIEKRQSVAFWCNPISGHATLYWYQQILGQGPKLLIQFQNNGVVDDSQLPKDRFSAERLKGVDSTLKIQPAKLEDSAVYLCASRKLAAGELFFGEGSRLTVL.

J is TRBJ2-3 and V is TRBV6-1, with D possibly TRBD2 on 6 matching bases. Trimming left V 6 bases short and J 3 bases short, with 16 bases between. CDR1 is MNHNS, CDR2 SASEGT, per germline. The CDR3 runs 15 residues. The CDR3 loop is CASRLPGLATDTQYF. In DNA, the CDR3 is TGTGCCAGCAGGCTCCCAGGGCTAGCGACAGATACGCAGTATTTT.

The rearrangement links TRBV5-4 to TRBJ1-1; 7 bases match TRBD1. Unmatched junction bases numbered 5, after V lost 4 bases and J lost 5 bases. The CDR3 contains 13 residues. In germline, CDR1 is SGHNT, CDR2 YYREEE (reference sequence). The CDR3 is CASSVVRGTEAFF. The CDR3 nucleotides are TGTGCCAGCAGCGTGGTCAGGGGGACTGAAGCTTTCTTT.

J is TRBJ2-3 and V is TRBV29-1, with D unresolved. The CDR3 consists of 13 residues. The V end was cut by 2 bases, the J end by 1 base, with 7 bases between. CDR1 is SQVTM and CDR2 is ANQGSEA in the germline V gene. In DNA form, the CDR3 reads TGCAGCGTTGAATATACGGGCACAGATACGCAGTATTTT. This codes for CSVEYTGTDTQYF.

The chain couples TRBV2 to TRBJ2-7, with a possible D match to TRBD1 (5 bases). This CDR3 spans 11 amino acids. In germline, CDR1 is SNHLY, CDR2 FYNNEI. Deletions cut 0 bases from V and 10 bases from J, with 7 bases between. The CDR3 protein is CASSEAGAQYF. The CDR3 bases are TGTGCCAGCAGTGAAGCAGGGGCCCAGTACTTC.

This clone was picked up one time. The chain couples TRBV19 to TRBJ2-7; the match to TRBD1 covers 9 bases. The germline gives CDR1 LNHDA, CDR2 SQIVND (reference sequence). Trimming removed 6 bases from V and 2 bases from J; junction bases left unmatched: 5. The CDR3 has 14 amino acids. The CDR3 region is CASRPRDRAYEQYF. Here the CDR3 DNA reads TGTGCCAGTAGGCCCCGGGACAGGGCCTACGAGCAGTACTTC. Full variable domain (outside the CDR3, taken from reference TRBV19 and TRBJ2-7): DGGITQSPKYLFRKEGQNVTLSCEQNLNHDAMYWYRQDPGQGLRLIYYSQIVNDFQKGDIAEGYSVSREKKESFPLTVTSAQKNPTAFYLCASRPRDRAYEQYFGPGTRLTVT.